This passage covers 25 T cell receptor beta chains from one sample sequenced in a study of control samples from healthy donors and cancer patients. Profiled with immunoSEQ multiplex PCR; TCRdb holds only in-frame clones, not every one. The sample carries under 200,000 clones, around 94% recorded once. Sequenced material: PBMCs. The origin of the receptors is a man between 60 and 75 years old with colorectal cancer.

The J gene is TRBJ1-1, the V gene TRBV10-3; D not certain. In germline, CDR1 is ENHRY, CDR2 SYGVKD. This CDR3 is built from 17 residues. Trimming removed 6 bases from V and 0 bases from J, with 20 bases in between. Here the CDR3 reads CAISLRQAPTMNTEAFF. The DNA of the CDR3 is TGTGCCATCAGCCTCAGACAAGCTCCTACGATGAACACTGAAGCTTTCTTT.

This sequence joins TRBV19 and TRBJ1-2; D possibly corresponds to TRBD1 (6 bases). The CDR3 is 15 amino acids. Germline V gene data show CDR1 as LNHDA and CDR2 as SQIVND (reference sequence). Trimming cost V 3 bases and J 2 bases, with 13 bases left between them. DNA of the CDR3: TGTGCCAGTAGTATCTCATCCACAGGGAACTATGGCTACACCTTC. Protein product: CASSISSTGNYGYTF. The complete variable domain, with remaining parts taken from reference TRBV19 and TRBJ1-2, reads DGGITQSPKYLFRKEGQNVTLSCEQNLNHDAMYWYRQDPGQGLRLIYYSQIVNDFQKGDIAEGYSVSREKKESFPLTVTSAQKNPTAFYLCASSISSTGNYGYTFGSGTRLTVV.

The chain couples TRBV27 to TRBJ1-6, with 8 bases matching TRBD1. CDR1 and CDR2 from the germline V gene are MNHEY and SMNVEV (reference sequence). V was pared by 5 bases and J by 6 bases, with 6 bases of the junction left unmatched. The CDR3 covers 15 residues. Here the CDR3 reads CASSGLDRVNSPLHF. Here the CDR3 DNA reads TGTGCCAGCAGTGGACTGGACAGGGTTAATTCACCCCTCCACTTT.

This rearrangement joins TRBV5-6 to TRBJ1-2, with a possible D match to TRBD1 (6 bases). The V end was cut by 0 bases, the J end by 4 bases, with 13 bases between. Germline V gives CDR1 SGHDT, CDR2 YYEEEE. This CDR3 comprises 15 residues. CDR3 DNA: TGTGCCAGCAGCTTGGCCCTCGACAGGCCCTATGGCTACACCTTC. Translating it yields CASSLALDRPYGYTF.

The V call is TRBV10-3, the J call TRBJ2-3; D remains unclear. The V gene's germline CDR1 is ENHRY and CDR2 SYGVKD. The CDR3 is 15 residues long. Trimming took 0 bases from V and 1 from J, leaving 8 bases between them. The DNA of the CDR3 is TGTGCCATCAGTGAGTCGGGCTGGGGCACAGATACGCAGTATTTT. Amino acid sequence: CAISESGWGTDTQYF.

V usage is TRBV2 and J usage is TRBJ2-3; possibly TRBD1 or TRBD2 for D (5 bases each). V was trimmed by 0 bases and J by 0 bases, leaving 7 bases between them. This CDR3 has 15 residues. The germline gives CDR1 SNHLY, CDR2 FYNNEI. CDR3 region: CASSEAWGSTDTQYF. The CDR3 bases are TGTGCCAGCAGTGAAGCATGGGGGAGCACAGATACGCAGTATTTT.

The gene calls are TRBV6-2 or TRBV6-3 and TRBJ2-1; TRBD2 might be the D (5 bases). The CDR3 has 14 amino acids. Trimming stripped 2 bases from V and 8 bases from J, with 13 bases between. Germline V CDR1 and CDR2: MNHEY, SVGEGT. CDR3 sequence: CASSYNILGDEQFF. CDR3 DNA sequence: TGTGCCAGCAGTTACAACATTCTCGGGGATGAGCAGTTCTTC.

The chain's CDR3 is CASSIGRGARADTQYF. DNA for the CDR3: TGTGCCAGTAGTATAGGAAGGGGGGCGAGAGCAGATACGCAGTATTTT. The V call is TRBV19, the J call TRBJ2-3; D is tentatively TRBD1 or TRBD2 (6 bases each). Trimming removed 1 base from V and 4 bases from J, with 15 bases in between. The CDR3 loop spans 16 amino acids. The V gene's germline CDR1 is LNHDA and CDR2 SQIVND (reference sequence).

The chain recombines TRBV7-2 with TRBJ2-1; TRBD2 agrees at 13 bases. CDR1 and CDR2 from the germline V gene are SGHTA and FQGNSA. The length of the CDR3 is 14 residues. The J segment lost 8 bases and the V segment lost 4 bases, leaving 2 bases of the junction unmatched. For the CDR3, the DNA is TGTGCCAGCAGCTCAGGACTAGCGGGGGATGAGCAGTTCTTC. Protein: CASSSGLAGDEQFF.

The chain employs TRBV21-1 and TRBJ2-5; TRBD1 was called by the table and not checked on the DNA. TRBV21-1 is labeled a pseudogene. CDR3 length: 15 residues. DNA for the CDR3: TGTGCCAGCAGCAAAGCAGGGGGCGACGGGAAGACCCAGTACTTC. Protein sequence: CASSKAGGDGKTQYF.

The J gene is TRBJ1-5, the V gene TRBV19; 8 bases align to TRBD1. CDR3 length: 17 amino acids. Trimming at V came to 1 base and at J to 7 bases, leaving 12 bases not matched to a gene. Per germline, CDR1 LNHDA and CDR2 SQIVND (reference sequence). Written as DNA, the CDR3 is TGTGCCAGTAGTATAGCTACTAGGGCAGGGGGCAGGCAGCCCCAGCATTTT. Translated, it gives CASSIATRAGGRQPQHF. Variable domain in full (rest from reference TRBV19 and TRBJ1-5): DGGITQSPKYLFRKEGQNVTLSCEQNLNHDAMYWYRQDPGQGLRLIYYSQIVNDFQKGDIAEGYSVSREKKESFPLTVTSAQKNPTAFYLCASSIATRAGGRQPQHFGDGTRLSIL.

The chain couples TRBV12-3 or TRBV12-4 to TRBJ1-2, with D maybe TRBD1 (5 bases). CDR3 size: 12 residues. Trimming stripped 6 bases from V and 6 bases from J, with 11 bases between. CDR3 region: CASSYGGNGYTF. DNA for the CDR3: TGTGCCAGCAGCTACGGGGGTAATGGCTACACCTTC.

The V call is TRBV5-1, the J call TRBJ1-2, with TRBD1 matching over 9 bases. The CDR3 extends over 17 amino acids. Per germline, CDR1 SGHRS and CDR2 YFSETQ. V gave up 0 bases and J gave up 8 bases; unmatched junction bases: 14. DNA of the CDR3: TGCGCCAGCAGCTTGGATTATTCTGGGACAGGGAATATCGGCTACACCTTC. Protein: CASSLDYSGTGNIGYTF.

Written as DNA, the CDR3 is TGTGCCAGCAGTTATGGATATAGGGGCTCCTACAATGAGCAGTTCTTC. It translates to CASSYGYRGSYNEQFF. The genes are TRBV6-2 or TRBV6-3 and TRBJ2-1; D may be TRBD1 (5 bases). The CDR3 runs to 16 residues. In germline, CDR1 is MNHEY, CDR2 SVGEGT. V lost 3 bases and J lost 0, with 12 bases in between.

The rearrangement joins TRBV21-1 to TRBJ2-1. TRBV21-1 is a listed pseudogene. The CDR3 spans 15 residues. CDR3 amino acids: CASSKEGTEFNEQFF. The CDR3 nucleotides are TGTGCCAGCAGCAAAGAGGGGACGGAATTCAATGAGCAGTTCTTC.

The V call is TRBV28, the J call TRBJ2-3; D possibly corresponds to TRBD2 (6 bases). Trimming cost V 2 bases and J 4 bases, with 13 bases left between them. Germline CDR1 reads MDHEN; CDR2 reads SYDVKM. This CDR3 has 15 amino acids. In DNA form, the CDR3 reads TGTGCCAGCAGTTTAGGGGGGTCAAAAGCAGATACGCAGTATTTT. It encodes CASSLGGSKADTQYF.

The rearrangement uses TRBV11-2 and TRBJ1-4, with no clear D. Germline V gives CDR1 SGHAT, CDR2 FQNNGV. V was clipped by 0 bases and J by 6 bases, with 8 bases between them. This CDR3 region has 14 residues. The CDR3 sequence is CASSLDLGYEKLFF. CDR3 sequence (DNA): TGTGCCAGCAGCTTAGATCTCGGGTATGAAAAACTGTTTTTT. The entire variable domain, with the rest obtained from reference TRBV11-2 and TRBJ1-4, is as follows: EAGVAQSPRYKIIEKRQSVAFWCNPISGHATLYWYQQILGQGPKLLIQFQNNGVVDDSQLPKDRFSAERLKGVDSTLKIQPAKLEDSAVYLCASSLDLGYEKLFFGSGTQLSVL.

The chain combines TRBV7-9 with TRBJ1-1, with D uncertain. CDR3 length: 12 amino acids. V gave up 5 bases and J gave up 4 bases, with 8 bases separating them. The V gene's germline CDR1 is SEHNR and CDR2 FQNEAQ (reference sequence). The CDR3 DNA is TGTGCCAGCAGCCAAGTCGGCACTGAAGCTTTCTTT. The encoded protein is CASSQVGTEAFF.

V is TRBV30 and J is TRBJ1-6; D uncertain. This CDR3 is built from 17 residues. The germline V and J ends were trimmed by 0 bases and 5 bases, with 17 bases remaining between them. The germline CDR1 and CDR2 sequences are GTSNPN and SVGIG (reference sequence). The CDR3 region is CAWSVLFGGVDNSPLHF. CDR3 DNA: TGTGCCTGGAGTGTACTATTTGGAGGCGTTGATAATTCACCCCTCCACTTT.

The genes are TRBV4-3 and TRBJ1-1; no reliable D call. V lost 1 base to trimming and J lost 2 bases, with 14 bases between them. The germline gives CDR1 LGHNA, CDR2 YSLEER. The CDR3 is 16 amino acids. CDR3 sequence: CASSQVQAPGNTEAFF. The CDR3 DNA follows: TGCGCCAGCAGCCAAGTGCAGGCTCCGGGAAACACTGAAGCTTTCTTT.

The gene calls are TRBV6-5 and TRBJ2-3; the D gene is possibly TRBD2 (5 bases). V lost 8 bases to trimming and J lost 4 bases, with 10 bases between them. This CDR3 is 12 amino acids long. Germline CDR1 and CDR2: MNHEY and SVGAGI. The CDR3 DNA follows: TGTGCCAGCGCGGGCGGTTCAGATACGCAGTATTTT. It is translated as CASAGGSDTQYF.

The chain links TRBV30 to TRBJ1-5, with D unclear. Trimming removed 5 bases from V and 2 bases from J, with 10 bases in between. Germline V gene lookup returns CDR1 GTSNPN and CDR2 SVGIG (reference sequence). This CDR3 region has 13 residues. The CDR3 region has the DNA TGTGCCTGGGCCCCAAAGGGCAATCAGCCCCAGCATTTT. Translated, it gives CAWAPKGNQPQHF. The full variable domain, rest sourced from reference TRBV30 and TRBJ1-5, is SQTIHQWPATLVQPVGSPLSLECTVEGTSNPNLYWYRQAAGRGLQLLFYSVGIGQISSEVPQNLSASRPQDRQFILSSKKLLLSDSGFYLCAWAPKGNQPQHFGDGTRLSIL.

This chain connects TRBV7-9 to TRBJ2-5, with 8 positions matching TRBD1. The CDR3 is 15 residues long. The trim removed 5 bases at V and 5 bases at J, leaving 10 bases unmatched. CDR1 is SEHNR and CDR2 is FQNEAQ in the germline V gene (reference sequence). CDR3 protein: CASSLQTGEAETQYF. In DNA, the CDR3 is TGTGCCAGCAGCCTCCAGACAGGGGAGGCGGAGACCCAGTACTTC. The whole variable domain, remainder taken from reference TRBV7-9 and TRBJ2-5, is DTGVSQNPRHKITKRGQNVTFRCDPISEHNRLYWYRQTLGQGPEFLTYFQNEAQLEKSRLLSDRFSAERPKGSFSTLEIQRTEQGDSAMYLCASSLQTGEAETQYFGPGTRLLVL.

As DNA, the CDR3 is TGCGCCAGCACGGGTCCTAGCACAGATACGCAGTATTTT. Translated, it gives CASTGPSTDTQYF. The J gene is TRBJ2-3, the V gene TRBV5-1; D call uncertain. The germline CDR1 and CDR2 sequences are SGHRS and YFSETQ. The CDR3 runs to 13 residues. Trimming left V 6 bases short and J 0 bases short, with 8 bases between.

The rearrangement links TRBV19 to TRBJ2-7, with 8 bases matching TRBD1. Trimming cost V 0 bases and J 6 bases; bases outside gene matches: 10. The germline V gene encodes CDR1 LNHDA and CDR2 SQIVND (reference sequence). This CDR3 has 16 amino acids. This chain's CDR3 is CASSIEARGPTSEQYF. Here the CDR3 DNA reads TGTGCCAGTAGTATAGAGGCCAGGGGGCCTACGTCCGAGCAGTACTTC.